This TCR beta chain was captured by sequencing in a study of T cell changes during pregnancy in multiple sclerosis. This table comes from immunoSEQ multiplex PCR, and its TCRdb copy is limited to in-frame clones, with some not included. The sample yields about 76,000 clones, 92% seen once. CDR1 is KGHSH and CDR2 is LQKENI in the germline V gene. Trimming left V 6 bases short and J 4 bases short, with 14 bases between. The CDR3 loop spans 14 amino acids. V is TRBV18 and J is TRBJ2-3, with D perhaps TRBD1 (6 bases). The sequence was obtained from a female donor in good health, enrolled as a control in a pregnancy study. The sample was peripheral blood, taken in the first trimester of pregnancy. CDR3 nucleotides: TGTGCCAGCTCCTCCCCTGGGGGCCCAGATACGCAGTATTTT. It is translated as CASSSPGGPDTQYF.